The clone carrying this TCR beta chain occurred a few times. What it recognizes is unknown. These data are taken from a study of vaccination and CD4 T cells after COVID-19. Study information: A few convalescent patients provided samples that were taken at day 14 and days 161 to 241 post-vaccination.

CDR3 length equals 13 residues. Germline V lookup: CDR1 DFQATT, CDR2 SNEGSKA (reference sequence). Trimming cost V 6 bases and J 3 bases, with 15 bases left between them. Time point given: late sampling 161 to 241 days after vaccination in three convalescent patients. The treatment: roughly 10-day PBMC culture with coronavirus spike peptide pools or control peptides (ViraFEST assay). An Oncomine TCR Beta short-read assay was used to sequence the DNA from cultured CD4+ T cells. TCRdb redid the calling of the PCR reads with MiXCR, one entry per CDR3 protein. The table has roughly 24,000 distinct CDR3 sequences, around 37% seen once.

The sequence was collected from a human donor who had recovered from COVID-19. The gene calls are TRBV20-1 and TRBJ2-7; no reliable D call. Sequences were derived from CD4+ T cells from blood, cultured in vitro, sampled about 7 months after SARS-CoV-2 vaccination. The CDR3 bases are TGCAGTGCCAACCCGGCCACGCTCTACGAGCAGTACTTC. It is translated as CSANPATLYEQYF.